The 15 T cell receptor beta chains below come from one sample, sequenced in a study of cytomegalovirus exposure and HLA in healthy donors. This PCR relied on a set of 60 Vbeta primers and 13 Jbeta primers. Clones were sequenced by immunoSEQ multiplex PCR, and TCRdb holds only the in-frame ones, with some missing. The table lists around 120,000 clones, around three quarters of them singletons. The sequenced material came from PBMCs. The receptor source for this set is a woman aged 50 to 60 in good health and CMV-seronegative.

This sequence joins TRBV6-5 and TRBJ2-1; TRBD1 matches at 8 bases. Trimming at V came to 11 bases and at J to 4 bases, leaving 4 bases not matched to a gene. The CDR3 sequence is 12 residues long. Germline lookup yields CDR1 MNHEY and CDR2 SVGAGI. DNA of the CDR3: TGTGCCGTAACAGGGGGATACAATGAGCAGTTCTTC. The encoded protein is CAVTGGYNEQFF.

This clone was seen a single time. The chain joins TRBV18 to TRBJ1-1; no clear D. The germline gives CDR1 KGHSH, CDR2 LQKENI. The CDR3 sequence is 14 residues long. V lost 5 bases, J lost 0 bases, and 10 bases lay in between. In nucleotides, the CDR3 is TGTGCCAGCTCAACGAGGGCTGTGAACACTGAAGCTTTCTTT. This encodes CASSTRAVNTEAFF.

The gene calls are TRBV6-1 and TRBJ2-4, with D perhaps TRBD1 (6 bases). The CDR3 is 15 amino acids. Germline V gives CDR1 MNHNS, CDR2 SASEGT. V was trimmed by 0 bases and J by 6 bases, leaving 12 bases between them. CDR3 protein: CASSEAKGVGNIQYF. The CDR3 coding sequence is TGTGCCAGCAGTGAAGCGAAGGGGGTGGGAAACATTCAGTACTTC.

The CDR3 nucleotides read TGTGCCAGCAGTGACACTAGCCGGGAGCAGTTCTTC. Translated: CASSDTSREQFF. This rearrangement joins TRBV6-4 to TRBJ2-1, with D possibly TRBD2 on 6 matching bases. CDR1 and CDR2 from the germline V gene are MRHNA and SNTAGT. The ends were cut back, 2 bases at V and 10 bases at J, with 9 bases in the middle. The CDR3 spans 12 residues.

The chain has TRBV11-2 and TRBJ2-1; no reliable D call. CDR1 and CDR2 from the germline V gene are SGHAT and FQNNGV. The CDR3 runs to 10 residues. V was clipped by 8 bases and J by 8 bases, with 7 bases between them. The CDR3 reads CASATYEQFF. CDR3 nucleotides: TGTGCCAGCGCTACTTATGAGCAGTTCTTC.

This clone has only a few counts. The chain recombines TRBV5-5 with TRBJ2-7, with D possibly matching TRBD1 (5 bases). V gave up 0 bases and J gave up 7 bases, with 17 bases separating them. The CDR3 is 15 residues long. The germline V gene encodes CDR1 SGHKS and CDR2 YYEKEE (reference sequence). CDR3 nucleotides: TGTGCCAGCAGCTTGGGGGGCCTTCAGTCCGGGGAGCAGTACTTC. Protein product: CASSLGGLQSGEQYF.

The chain links TRBV9 to TRBJ1-5, with 9 bases fitting TRBD1. The J call is doubtful: the DNA matches TRBJ2-3 better. The CDR3 runs to 15 residues. Germline CDR1 and CDR2: SGDLS and YYNGEE. CDR3 sequence: CASSLTGGHNQPQYF. Written as DNA, the CDR3 is TGTGCCAGCAGCCTAACAGGGGGCCACAATCAGCCCCAGTATTTT.

Details on this clone: At one end, the junction sequence differs from germline, possibly due to a read error. The chain uses TRBV14 and TRBJ1-2, with TRBD1 identical over 8 bases. Germline-derived CDR1 and CDR2 are SGHDN and FVKESK. CDR3 length equals 13 residues. The CDR3 coding sequence is TGTGCCAGCAGCGACAGGGGCATCGCTGGCTACCCCTTC. It encodes CASSDRGIAGYPF.

This CDR3 reads CASSPRTGTSGVYEQYV. For the CDR3, the DNA is TGTGCCAGCTCACCACGAACCGGGACTAGTGGTGTTTACGAGCAGTACGTC. The chain carries TRBV18 and TRBJ2-7; 8 bases are shared with TRBD2. Germline values: CDR1 KGHSH, CDR2 LQKENI. The trim removed 1 base at V and 4 bases at J, leaving 12 bases unmatched. The CDR3 length is 17 residues.

The rearrangement joins TRBV28 to TRBJ2-7, with D possibly being TRBD1 (6 bases). Germline assignment: CDR1 MDHEN and CDR2 SYDVKM. The length of the CDR3 is 14 residues. Between the trimmed V and J ends, which lost 3 bases and 3 bases, there was a span of 12 bases. CDR3 region: CASSLSRGSYEQYF. The DNA for the CDR3 is TGTGCCAGCAGTTTGAGCAGGGGTAGCTACGAGCAGTACTTC.

This chain links TRBV19 with TRBJ1-5, with 8 bases fitting TRBD1. V lost 6 bases and J lost 4; bases outside the gene matches: 2. The germline gives CDR1 LNHDA, CDR2 SQIVND (reference sequence). The length of the CDR3 is 13 residues. CDR3 amino acids: CASRGTGNQPQHF. The CDR3 DNA reads as TGTGCCAGTAGGGGGACAGGAAATCAGCCCCAGCATTTT. The whole variable domain, remainder taken from reference TRBV19 and TRBJ1-5, is DGGITQSPKYLFRKEGQNVTLSCEQNLNHDAMYWYRQDPGQGLRLIYYSQIVNDFQKGDIAEGYSVSREKKESFPLTVTSAQKNPTAFYLCASRGTGNQPQHFGDGTRLSIL.

The V gene is TRBV5-1, the J gene TRBJ2-7; 14 positions match TRBD2. The J segment lost 4 bases and the V segment lost 1 base, leaving 1 base of the junction unmatched. CDR1 is SGHRS and CDR2 is YFSETQ in the germline V gene. CDR3 length: 15 amino acids. The CDR3 loop reads CASSLRTSGGYEQYF. The CDR3 DNA reads TGCGCCAGCAGCTTGCGGACTAGCGGGGGGTACGAGCAGTACTTC. Supplemented by reference TRBV5-1 and TRBJ2-7, the full variable domain reads KAGVTQTPRYLIKTRGQQVTLSCSPISGHRSVSWYQQTPGQGLQFLFEYFSETQRNKGNFPGRFSGRQFSNSRSEMNVSTLELGDSALYLCASSLRTSGGYEQYFGPGTRLTVT.

This chain connects TRBV19 to TRBJ2-7; TRBD1 agrees at 9 bases. CDR3 size: 15 residues. Looked up from germline, CDR1 is LNHDA and CDR2 is SQIVND (reference sequence). Trimming removed 1 base from V and 5 bases from J; junction bases left unmatched: 6. This chain's CDR3 is CASSIAQGALDEQYF. The CDR3 DNA follows: TGTGCCAGTAGTATAGCACAGGGGGCGCTCGACGAGCAGTACTTC. Full variable domain (rest looked up from reference TRBV19 and TRBJ2-7): DGGITQSPKYLFRKEGQNVTLSCEQNLNHDAMYWYRQDPGQGLRLIYYSQIVNDFQKGDIAEGYSVSREKKESFPLTVTSAQKNPTAFYLCASSIAQGALDEQYFGPGTRLTVT.

The V and J genes are TRBV6-1 and TRBJ2-7; 15 bases agree with TRBD2. V shed 6 bases, J shed 6 bases, and the junction held 18 bases outside the gene matches. Looked up from germline, CDR1 is MNHNS and CDR2 is SASEGT. The CDR3 has 19 residues. The CDR3 sequence is CASREIQGLAGGRYGEQYF. The CDR3 DNA is TGTGCCAGCAGGGAAATCCAAGGACTAGCGGGAGGGCGCTACGGCGAGCAGTACTTC.

The gene calls are TRBV6-5 and TRBJ1-5; D is perhaps TRBD1 (6 bases). Germline CDR1 MNHEY, CDR2 SVGAGI. The CDR3 sequence is 15 residues long. Trimming took 4 bases from V and 0 from J, leaving 10 bases between them. CDR3 sequence reads: CASSSDRISNQPQHF. For the CDR3, the DNA is TGTGCCAGCAGTTCGGACAGAATTAGCAATCAGCCCCAGCATTTT.